The 27 T cell receptor beta chains in this list originate from one sample, sequenced in a study of T cell responses to AZD1222 COVID-19 vaccine (dated by TCRdb to about 2021). The time point label here, explained by the study, means: about 28 days (+/-7) after the second vaccine dose. The library relied on the immunoSEQ multiplex PCR assay. The clones in this table, taken by TCRdb from immuneACCESS, are in-frame only. Not every clone is retained; where verified, under half of the shortfall comes from an unresolved V gene, and the cause of the rest is unknown. Counted in this sample were about 100,000 clones; approximately 90% of them appeared once. The ten largest account for 6.5% to 10% of the sample. The starting material was peripheral blood, obtained 28 days after the second AZD1222 dose. These TCRs come from an adult who received the AZD1222 COVID-19 vaccine.

This clone was observed a single time. This sequence joins TRBV5-4 and TRBJ2-7; TRBD2 matches 9 bases. Germline CDR1 and CDR2: SGHNT and YYREEE (reference sequence). The CDR3 extends over 14 amino acids. J lost 3 bases, V lost 0 bases, and 1 base had no gene match. This CDR3 reads CASSLGTSVYEQYF. The CDR3 region has the DNA TGTGCCAGCAGCTTGGGGACTAGCGTCTACGAGCAGTACTTC.

The chain uses TRBV11-2 and TRBJ1-2; D uncertain. CDR1 and CDR2 from the germline V gene are SGHAT and FQNNGV. CDR3 length: 14 residues. With 1 base removed from V and 1 base from J, the gap between germline ends came to 7 bases. Written as DNA, the CDR3 is TGTGCCAGCAGCTTAGGCCAGTTTAACTATGGCTACACCTTC. Translation gives CASSLGQFNYGYTF.

The gene calls are TRBV6-2 or TRBV6-3 and TRBJ2-5; no reliable D call. CDR1 MNHEY and CDR2 SVGEGT come from the germline V gene. This CDR3 has 12 residues. Trimming took off 2 bases at V and 2 bases at J, with 3 bases between the two ends. The CDR3 loop reads CASSYRQETQYF. As DNA, the CDR3 is TGTGCCAGCAGTTACCGACAAGAGACCCAGTACTTC.

This rearrangement joins TRBV5-1 to TRBJ1-3; D unclear. Germline CDR1 and CDR2: SGHRS and YFSETQ. V dropped 1 base and J dropped 2 bases, with 13 bases sitting between them. This CDR3 is 16 amino acids long. The CDR3 coding sequence is TGCGCCAGCAGCTTGAACGAGATGCGGGCTGGAAACACCATATATTTT. It encodes CASSLNEMRAGNTIYF.

Points on this clone: One junction end does not reproduce the germline sequence, and a read error may be involved. The chain recombines TRBV7-7 with TRBJ1-2, with 7 bases matching TRBD1. This CDR3 is 15 amino acids long. CDR1 and CDR2 (germline): SSHAT, FNYEAQ (reference sequence). The CDR3 DNA reads as TGTGCTAGCAGCTTCCCGGGACAGCCTAACTATGGCTACACCTTC. Amino acids: CASSFPGQPNYGYTF.

The chain couples TRBV5-4 to TRBJ1-4, with D perhaps matching TRBD1 (5 bases). The CDR3 runs 16 residues. Germline V gene sequence: CDR1 SGHNT, CDR2 YYREEE (reference sequence). V lost 1 base and J 2 bases, leaving 12 bases between the germline ends. CDR3 loop: CASSLSNGATNEKLFF. CDR3 nucleotide sequence: TGTGCCAGCAGCTTGAGCAACGGGGCTACTAATGAAAAACTGTTTTTT. Using reference TRBV5-4 and TRBJ1-4 for the parts outside the CDR3, the full variable domain is ETGVTQSPTHLIKTRGQQVTLRCSSQSGHNTVSWYQQALGQGPQFIFQYYREEENGRGNFPPRFSGLQFPNYSSELNVNALELDDSALYLCASSLSNGATNEKLFFGSGTQLSVL.

V and J are TRBV19 and TRBJ2-3; 9 positions match TRBD2. J gave up 1 base and V 3 bases, and 11 bases lay outside the gene matches. Germline assignment: CDR1 LNHDA and CDR2 SQIVND (reference sequence). The CDR3 extends over 18 amino acids. CDR3 region: CASSIGVAGARGTDTQYF. The CDR3 DNA reads as TGTGCCAGTAGTATTGGGGTAGCGGGAGCTAGAGGCACAGATACGCAGTATTTT.

The CDR3 reads CSVGQGVNEKLFF. CDR3 nucleotide sequence: TGCAGCGTTGGGCAGGGGGTGAATGAAAAACTGTTTTTT. The chain joins TRBV29-1 to TRBJ1-4; 7 nucleotides agree with TRBD1. The CDR3 contains 13 residues. Germline lookup yields CDR1 SQVTM and CDR2 ANQGSEA. The V gene end was trimmed by 4 bases and the J gene end by 5 bases; junction bases not matched to a gene: 4.

This sequence joins TRBV2 and TRBJ2-1; TRBD2 matches 11 bases. Per germline, CDR1 SNHLY and CDR2 FYNNEI. V shed 0 bases and J 2 bases; nucleotides not matched to a gene: 3. The CDR3 has 17 residues. The CDR3 coding sequence is TGTGCCAGCAGTGAAGCGCCTAGCGGGAGGCCCTACAATGAGCAGTTCTTC. It translates to CASSEAPSGRPYNEQFF. The whole variable domain, remainder taken from reference TRBV2 and TRBJ2-1, is EPEVTQTPSHQVTQMGQEVILRCVPISNHLYFYWYRQILGQKVEFLVSFYNNEISEKSEIFDDQFSVERPDGSNFTLKIRSTKLEDSAMYFCASSEAPSGRPYNEQFFGPGTRLTVL.

This clone has a single count. The V and J genes are TRBV7-7 and TRBJ2-5; possible D gene TRBD2, 5 bases. The germline V and J ends were trimmed by 1 base and 5 bases, with 14 bases remaining between them. Germline CDR1 is SSHAT and CDR2 is FNYEAQ (reference sequence). The CDR3 is 15 residues long. CDR3 amino acids: CASSLGGPGLETQYF. CDR3 bases: TGTGCCAGCAGCTTAGGAGGGCCCGGTCTGGAGACCCAGTACTTC.

The chain uses TRBV3-1 (or the pseudogene TRBV3-2) and TRBJ2-1; no clear D. V shed 4 bases and J shed 3 bases, with 10 bases lying between them. Germline V gives CDR1 LGHDT, CDR2 YNNKEL (reference sequence). The length of the CDR3 is 14 residues. The CDR3 nucleotides read TGTGCCAGCAGCCCTAGTCTCGGCTACAATGAGCAGTTCTTC. It yields the protein CASSPSLGYNEQFF.

The genes are TRBV11-3 and TRBJ2-7; D remains unclear. The CDR3 contains 13 residues. The V gene lost 6 bases and the J gene lost 2 bases, with 11 bases spanning the gap. Looked up from germline, CDR1 is SGHNT and CDR2 is YENEEA. CDR3 amino acids: CASSQTETYEQYF. The CDR3 DNA follows: TGTGCCAGCAGTCAAACGGAAACCTACGAGCAGTACTTC.

The rearrangement uses TRBV11-2 and TRBJ1-2; 7 bases match TRBD1. CDR1 SGHAT and CDR2 FQNNGV come from the germline V gene. With V trimmed by 5 bases and J by 3 bases, 9 bases remained unmatched. The length of the CDR3 is 15 residues. CDR3 sequence (DNA): TGTGCCAGCAGCCACCTCAGGGGGAAAGACTATGGCTACACCTTC. Its translation: CASSHLRGKDYGYTF.

The chain combines TRBV6-5 with TRBJ2-7; D remains ambiguous. The V end was cut by 6 bases, the J end by 0 bases, with 9 bases between. The length of the CDR3 is 13 residues. The germline V gene encodes CDR1 MNHEY and CDR2 SVGAGI. The CDR3 DNA is TGTGCCAGCAGCATCGCACCCTCCTACGAGCAGTACTTC. Translation: CASSIAPSYEQYF.

The chain combines TRBV27 with TRBJ2-7, with a tentative D call TRBD2 (6 bases). The CDR3 runs to 18 residues. Trimming removed 3 bases from V and 2 bases from J, with 23 bases in between. In germline, CDR1 is MNHEY, CDR2 SMNVEV (reference sequence). This CDR3 reads CASSFMSARGGTPYEQYF. The CDR3 DNA reads as TGTGCCAGCAGTTTTATGTCCGCCCGGGGCGGGACCCCCTACGAGCAGTACTTC.

This chain uses TRBV3-1 (or the pseudogene TRBV3-2) with TRBJ1-2, with D unclear. Germline CDR1 reads LGHDT; CDR2 reads YNNKEL (reference sequence). The length of the CDR3 is 15 residues. V was trimmed by 3 bases and J by 3 bases, leaving 14 bases between them. CDR3 sequence (DNA): TGTGCCAGCAGCCAGCTACATCGTGACCACTATGGCTACACCTTC. It yields the protein CASSQLHRDHYGYTF.

The rearrangement joins TRBV7-2 to TRBJ2-5; no clear D gene. CDR3 length: 13 amino acids. Germline loops: CDR1 SGHTA, CDR2 FQGNSA. Trimming took 7 bases from V and 5 from J, leaving 14 bases between them. The DNA for the CDR3 is TGTGCCAGCAATCGAGAAGGGTGGGAGACCCAGTACTTC. As protein: CASNREGWETQYF.

This sequence joins TRBV18 and TRBJ2-1, with a tentative D call TRBD1 (6 bases). Germline-derived CDR1 and CDR2 are KGHSH and LQKENI. This CDR3 has 15 residues. The V and J ends lost 2 bases and 7 bases respectively, with 15 bases between them. As DNA, the CDR3 is TGTGCCAGCTCACCAAACAGGGCGGGTTGGAATGAGCAGTTCTTC. Amino acid sequence: CASSPNRAGWNEQFF.

The chain recombines TRBV12-3 or TRBV12-4 with TRBJ1-5; D call uncertain. V was shortened by 6 bases and J by 7 bases, with 13 bases between the two germline ends. The CDR3 runs to 13 residues. The CDR3 coding sequence is TGTGCCAGCAGCCTACTCGTCGCCCAGCCCCAGCATTTT. Protein: CASSLLVAQPQHF.

The chain uses TRBV27 and TRBJ1-5, with TRBD1 matching over 9 bases. The CDR3 spans 16 residues. CDR1 is MNHEY and CDR2 is SMNVEV in the germline V gene (reference sequence). The V segment lost 0 bases and the J segment 7 bases; nucleotides outside the gene matches: 7. CDR3 coding DNA: TGTGCCAGCAGTTTATCGGGGACAGGGTATCTGCAGCCCCAGCATTTT. The encoded protein is CASSLSGTGYLQPQHF.

In its sample, this clone was seen once. V gene TRBV10-2 combines with J gene TRBJ1-3; no firm D call. CDR1 and CDR2 (germline): WSHSY, SAAADI. The V end lost 8 bases, the J end lost 0 bases, and 5 bases lay between the germline ends. This CDR3 comprises 12 residues. The DNA for the CDR3 is TGCGCCAGCGCCGGCTCTGGAAACACCATATATTTT. The encoded protein is CASAGSGNTIYF.

The CDR3 spells CASSFDGFEQFF. The CDR3 bases are TGTGCCAGCAGTTTTGATGGGTTCGAGCAGTTCTTC. The chain couples TRBV12-3 or TRBV12-4 to TRBJ2-1; D is uncertain. This CDR3 region has 12 residues. Trimming took off 3 bases at V and 10 bases at J, with 10 bases between the two ends.

The chain employs TRBV3-1 (or the pseudogene TRBV3-2) and TRBJ1-6; 7 bases fit TRBD1. Germline V gene lookup returns CDR1 LGHDT and CDR2 YNNKEL (reference sequence). V was clipped by 4 bases and J by 8 bases; unmatched bases: 8. The CDR3 runs to 15 residues. The DNA of the CDR3 is TGTGCCAGCAGCCTAAGGGGGCTAAGGGATTCACCCCTCCACTTT. Its protein is CASSLRGLRDSPLHF.

The rearrangement links TRBV28 to TRBJ1-1; D is possibly TRBD1 (6 bases). CDR3 length equals 15 residues. Germline CDR1 and CDR2: MDHEN and SYDVKM. Trimming took off 4 bases at V and 1 base at J, with 13 bases between the two ends. CDR3 sequence: CASSSYTGPNTEAFF. The CDR3 nucleotides read TGTGCCAGCAGTTCCTACACAGGGCCGAACACTGAAGCTTTCTTT.

CDR3 in amino acids: CASSLDGSQPQHF. The CDR3 coding sequence is TGTGCCAGCAGCTTAGATGGTAGTCAGCCCCAGCATTTT. J is TRBJ1-5 and V is TRBV7-2; no reliable D call. The CDR3 length is 13 residues. V was trimmed by 1 base and J by 6 bases, leaving 7 bases between them. Germline-derived CDR1 and CDR2 are SGHTA and FQGNSA.

V and J are TRBV11-2 and TRBJ2-2; perhaps TRBD2 as D (5 bases). Germline V gene sequence: CDR1 SGHAT, CDR2 FQNNGV. This CDR3 has 17 amino acids. Trimming removed 7 bases from V and 0 bases from J, with 18 bases in between. The CDR3 region is CASNSGGPFTNTGELFF. As DNA, the CDR3 is TGTGCCAGCAACTCTGGCGGGCCGTTTACGAACACCGGGGAGCTGTTTTTT.

This chain joins TRBV25-1 and TRBJ1-4, with 8 bases lining up with TRBD1. Germline values: CDR1 MGHDK, CDR2 SYGVNS. The CDR3 runs to 16 residues. The trim removed 6 bases at V and 8 bases at J, leaving 14 bases unmatched. Here the CDR3 DNA reads TGTGCCAGCAGCGACCCCCAGGGGGCATCTCGGGAAAAACTGTTTTTT. Amino acid sequence: CASSDPQGASREKLFF.